This is a list of T cell receptor beta chains from one sample in a study of blood T cell repertoires in COVID-19. Assay used: immunoSEQ multiplex PCR; TCRdb lists only in-frame clones, some missing. The table includes 150,000 to 200,000 clones, less than 90% detected once. Sequenced: peripheral blood. These receptor sequences come from a woman aged 55-69 years with COVID-19, enrolled during active disease. Both conserved end residues are part of each CDR3. A D gene is named only where the DNA matches it firmly. Clone size is given for some rows only: seen once, a few or many times, or a class if the clone is expanded.

clone size,J gene,V gene,D gene,CDR3 protein,CDR3 DNA
-,TRBJ2-2,TRBV4-3,TRBD2,CASSQVIGVAGGRGELFF,TGCGCCAGCAGCCAAGTTATCGGAGTCGCGGGAGGCCGAGGGGAGCTGTTTTTT
-,TRBJ2-1,TRBV5-1,TRBD2,CASSWTSGSLNEQFF,TGCGCCAGCAGCTGGACTAGCGGGAGTCTCAATGAGCAGTTCTTC
-,TRBJ2-7,TRBV5-4,TRBD2,CASSLGLAGSSYEQYF,TGTGCCAGCAGCTTGGGACTAGCGGGGAGCTCCTACGAGCAGTACTTC
-,TRBJ1-1,TRBV12-5,-,CASGSAGGTEAFF,TGTGCTAGTGGTTCAGCGGGGGGGACTGAAGCTTTCTTT
-,TRBJ1-1,TRBV6-4,-,CASSLGLNTEAFF,TGTGCCAGTTCCTTGGGGCTGAACACTGAAGCTTTCTTT
-,TRBJ1-1,TRBV6-5,TRBD1,CASRDRKGRAFF,TGTGCCAGCCGGGACAGAAAAGGACGAGCTTTCTTT
-,TRBJ1-2,TRBV9,TRBD1,CASSPGTGDNYGYTF,TGTGCCAGCAGCCCCGGGACAGGGGATAACTATGGCTACACCTTC
-,TRBJ1-6,TRBV28,TRBD1,CASSLTGTGTGSYNSPLHF,TGTGCCAGCAGTCTAACCGGGACAGGGACTGGCTCCTATAATTCACCCCTCCACTTT
-,TRBJ1-5,TRBV19,TRBD1,CASSPGTGVSNQPQHF,TGTGCCAGTAGTCCCGGGACAGGGGTGAGCAATCAGCCCCAGCATTTT
-,TRBJ2-5,TRBV4-2,-,CASSQVQRETQYF,TGTGCCAGCAGCCAAGTTCAGAGGGAGACCCAGTACTTC
few,TRBJ1-4,TRBV5-4,TRBD1,CASSPGTGVTELFF,TGTGCCAGCAGCCCCGGGACAGGGGTAACGGAACTGTTTTTT
-,TRBJ2-5,TRBV5-1,TRBD2,CASSSDSGRRETQYF,TGCGCCAGCAGCTCGGATAGCGGGAGAAGGGAGACCCAGTACTTC
-,TRBJ2-7,TRBV11-2,-,CASSPTTEIRYEQYF,TGTGCCAGCAGCCCAACCACGGAGATAAGGTACGAGCAGTACTTC
-,TRBJ1-6,TRBV9,-,CASSVGAGRDSPLHF,TGTGCCAGCAGCGTAGGGGCAGGGAGGGATTCACCCCTCCACTTT
once,TRBJ2-3,TRBV6-5,TRBD2,CASSTGLGTQYF,TGTGCCAGCAGCACGGGACTAGGTACGCAGTATTTT
once,TRBJ2-7,TRBV9,TRBD2,CASSVVGGGFDEQYF,TGTGCCAGCAGCGTAGTCGGGGGAGGGTTCGACGAGCAGTACTTC
-,TRBJ2-7,TRBV19,-,CASSQPGVGAYEQYF,TGTGCCAGTAGTCAGCCCGGGGTTGGAGCCTACGAGCAGTACTTC
-,TRBJ2-1,TRBV27,-,CASSIRDNNNEQFF,TGTGCCAGCAGCATACGGGACAACAACAATGAGCAGTTCTTC
once,TRBJ1-1,TRBV25-1,-,CASSAIGVEAFF,TGTGCCAGCAGTGCCATCGGGGTCGAAGCTTTCTTT
once,TRBJ2-4,TRBV4-3,TRBD1,CASSQAGTGENIQYF,TGCGCCAGCAGCCAAGCCGGGACAGGCGAAAACATTCAGTACTTC
-,TRBJ2-7,TRBV20-1,-,CSASTHSSYEQYF,TGCAGTGCTAGTACTCATAGCTCCTACGAGCAGTACTTC
-,TRBJ2-3,TRBV5-1,TRBD1,CASSWGQGRSRDTQYF,TGCGCCAGCAGCTGGGGACAGGGACGGTCTAGGGATACGCAGTATTTT
-,TRBJ1-5,TRBV6-2/TRBV6-3,-,CASSSPERGLRQPQHF,TGTGCCAGCAGTTCACCGGAGCGGGGCCTAAGACAGCCCCAGCATTTT
-,TRBJ1-5,TRBV25-1,TRBD1,CASSDESRGQGGNQPQHF,TGTGCCAGCAGTGACGAAAGCCGGGGACAGGGAGGCAATCAGCCCCAGCATTTT
-,TRBJ1-2,TRBV6-2/TRBV6-3,TRBD1,CASSYTRTGANYGYTF,TGTGCCAGCAGTTACACCCGGACAGGGGCCAACTATGGCTACACCTTC
-,TRBJ2-3,TRBV5-1,-,CASSLDVGRKTDTQYF,TGCGCCAGCAGCTTGGATGTCGGGAGAAAGACAGATACGCAGTATTTT
-,TRBJ2-7,TRBV10-3,TRBD1,CAIRHDRAAHEQYF,TGTGCCATCAGGCACGACAGGGCTGCCCACGAGCAGTACTTC
-,TRBJ1-2,TRBV6-5,TRBD1,CASSLVPTGRRGYTF,TGTGCCAGCAGTCTCGTCCCGACAGGGCGAAGAGGCTACACCTTC
-,TRBJ1-4,TRBV6-2/TRBV6-3,TRBD1,CASSDQTGFDEKLFF,TGTGCCAGCAGTGACCAGACAGGGTTTGATGAAAAACTGTTTTTT
-,TRBJ2-2,TRBV13,TRBD2,CASSDGTSGLTGELFF,TGTGCCAGCAGCGACGGGACTAGCGGTCTCACCGGGGAGCTGTTTTTT
-,TRBJ2-1,TRBV6-4,TRBD2,CASSEREGYNEQFF,TGTGCCAGCAGTGAGCGGGAGGGCTACAATGAGCAGTTCTTC
-,TRBJ2-2,TRBV4-2,TRBD2,CASSQELGAGAGELFF,TGTGCCAGCAGCCAAGAGCTTGGAGCGGGAGCCGGGGAGCTGTTTTTT
-,TRBJ1-3,TRBV18,-,CASSPSFTQISGNTIYF,TGTGCCAGCTCACCAAGTTTCACACAAATCTCTGGAAACACCATATATTTT
-,TRBJ1-4,TRBV30,-,CAWSPEADEKLFF,TGTGCCTGGAGTCCGGAGGCAGATGAAAAACTGTTTTTT
-,TRBJ2-3,TRBV19,TRBD2,CASSLAGIPDTQYF,TGTGCCAGTAGTCTAGCGGGAATACCAGATACGCAGTATTTT
-,TRBJ2-7,TRBV28,-,CASSPGGEAYEQYF,TGTGCCAGCAGTCCCGGCGGTGAGGCCTACGAGCAGTACTTC
-,TRBJ2-1,TRBV19,-,CASSAHPRGWEQFF,TGTGCCAGTAGTGCCCATCCCCGGGGGTGGGAGCAGTTCTTC
once,TRBJ2-5,TRBV28,-,CASRSGGQGGETQYF,TGTGCCAGCAGGAGCGGGGGACAGGGAGGAGAGACCCAGTACTTC
-,TRBJ2-6,TRBV28,-,CASTPGLRGSGANVLTF,TGTGCCAGCACCCCGGGACTCCGGGGCTCTGGGGCCAACGTCCTGACTTTC
-,TRBJ1-4,TRBV5-6,-,CASSSNRVQEKLFF,TGTGCCAGCAGCTCCAACAGGGTACAAGAAAAACTGTTTTTT
-,TRBJ2-1,TRBV10-3,-,CAISEKEAVIHNEQFF,TGTGCCATCAGTGAGAAGGAAGCGGTTATTCACAATGAGCAGTTCTTC
-,TRBJ2-7,TRBV6-2/TRBV6-3,TRBD2,CASSPGLAIQRGYEQYF,TGTGCCAGCAGCCCGGGACTAGCGATTCAGAGGGGCTACGAGCAGTACTTC
-,TRBJ2-2,TRBV11-3,-,CASSLDYGGELFF,TGTGCCAGCAGCTTAGATTACGGCGGGGAGCTGTTTTTT
-,TRBJ1-1,TRBV6-5,TRBD1,CASNRRTGNTEAFF,TGTGCCAGCAATAGGCGGACAGGGAACACTGAAGCTTTCTTT
-,TRBJ1-1,TRBV3-1/TRBV3-2,TRBD1,CASSQDPGQGIGNTEAFF,TGTGCCAGCAGCCAAGACCCGGGACAGGGGATTGGGAACACTGAAGCTTTCTTT
-,TRBJ2-3,TRBV18,TRBD1,CASSPGTGYTDTQYF,TGTGCCAGCTCACCCGGGACAGGGTACACAGATACGCAGTATTTT